The following is a T cell receptor (beta chain) sequence with its context. The data are from a study of response to subunit inactivated influenza vaccine. There are 16 residues in the CDR3. The V end was cut by 3 bases, the J end by 2 bases, with 20 bases between. CDR1 is DFQATT and CDR2 is SNEGSKA in the germline V gene (reference sequence). Using its own MiXCR run on the RT-PCR reads, TCRdb lists one record per CDR3 protein. The top ten clones hold 5.5% to 7% of a sample with around 760,000 distinct CDR3 sequences, approximately 15% of them seen once. The rearrangement links TRBV20-1 to TRBJ2-7; D is perhaps TRBD1 or TRBD2 (5 bases each). Sequenced material: PBMCs from blood, taken around 14 days before vaccination. The TCR sequence derives from a man aged 50 to 59 who received an inactivated influenza vaccine. The CDR3 region is CSARPLGTANPYEQYF. For the CDR3, the DNA is TGCAGTGCTAGGCCCTTAGGGACCGCGAATCCCTACGAGCAGTACTTC.